These 30 T cell receptor beta chains were all obtained from the same sample, sequenced in a study of cytomegalovirus exposure and HLA in healthy donors. PCR primers comprised 60 Vbeta and 13 Jbeta primers. Produced via immunoSEQ multiplex PCR; TCRdb's table is partial and in-frame only. Of about 190,000 clones listed, about three quarters are singletons. The material sequenced was PBMCs. The receptors shown here come from a middle-aged woman in good health and CMV-seronegative.

This clone has only one observation. The rearrangement links TRBV9 to TRBJ2-7; D gene ambiguous. The germline V gene encodes CDR1 SGDLS and CDR2 YYNGEE. This CDR3 comprises 13 residues. Trimming took off 4 bases at V and 5 bases at J, with 13 bases between the two ends. In DNA, the CDR3 is TGTGCCAGCAGCCTAGGCCCTACCGACGAGCAGTACTTC. Translating it yields CASSLGPTDEQYF.

The V call is TRBV19, the J call TRBJ2-7, with D maybe TRBD2 (7 bases). The V end was cut by 9 bases, the J end by 7 bases, with 22 bases between. The germline CDR1 and CDR2 sequences are LNHDA and SQIVND (reference sequence). This CDR3 is built from 14 residues. This CDR3 is CASNPRGAGGEQYF. The CDR3 region has the DNA TGTGCCAGCAACCCTCGGGGGGCAGGCGGTGAGCAGTACTTC.

The J gene is TRBJ2-1, the V gene TRBV19, with D maybe TRBD1 (6 bases). The V gene lost 6 bases and the J gene lost 8 bases, with 14 bases spanning the gap. This CDR3 comprises 13 residues. Germline V lookup: CDR1 LNHDA, CDR2 SQIVND (reference sequence). CDR3 nucleotide sequence: TGTGCCAGTAGGGTCGGCAGGGGAGATGAGCAGTTCTTC. Its protein is CASRVGRGDEQFF. The full variable domain, its missing parts supplied by reference TRBV19 and TRBJ2-1, is DGGITQSPKYLFRKEGQNVTLSCEQNLNHDAMYWYRQDPGQGLRLIYYSQIVNDFQKGDIAEGYSVSREKKESFPLTVTSAQKNPTAFYLCASRVGRGDEQFFGPGTRLTVL.

This clone was seen just once. The chain couples TRBV27 to TRBJ1-3; D ambiguous. The germline V and J ends were trimmed by 4 bases and 1 base, with 5 bases remaining between them. The germline V gene encodes CDR1 MNHEY and CDR2 SMNVEV (reference sequence). This CDR3 is 13 amino acids long. The CDR3 loop reads CASSYKSGNTIYF. DNA of the CDR3: TGTGCCAGCAGTTATAAATCTGGAAACACCATATATTTT.

V and J are TRBV18 and TRBJ2-1; 10 nucleotides align to TRBD1. This CDR3 is 15 amino acids long. The V and J ends lost 2 bases and 4 bases, in that order; junction bases with no gene match: 2. Germline CDR1 KGHSH, CDR2 LQKENI. Here the CDR3 reads CASSPDRGRYNEQFF. The CDR3 bases are TGTGCCAGCTCACCAGACAGGGGGCGTTACAATGAGCAGTTCTTC.

The chain uses TRBV18 and TRBJ1-2; D possibly corresponds to TRBD1 (5 bases). This CDR3 has 12 amino acids. Germline V gene lookup returns CDR1 KGHSH and CDR2 LQKENI. The V gene lost 2 bases and the J gene lost 11 bases, with 12 bases spanning the gap. As DNA, the CDR3 is TGTGCCAGCTCACCAGGGGAGGGGAGTTACACCTTC. Translating it yields CASSPGEGSYTF.

This clone occurred a few times. This chain connects TRBV18 to TRBJ2-3; TRBD2 might be the D (7 bases). In germline, CDR1 is KGHSH, CDR2 LQKENI. Trimming pared 4 bases from V and 0 bases from J, leaving 14 bases between. This CDR3 is 16 amino acids long. CDR3 loop: CASSQLRGLSTDTQYF. DNA of the CDR3: TGTGCCAGCTCACAGCTCAGGGGACTAAGCACAGATACGCAGTATTTT.

The genes are TRBV25-1 and TRBJ2-5, with D perhaps TRBD1 (6 bases). The CDR3 runs 15 residues. Germline lookup yields CDR1 MGHDK and CDR2 SYGVNS. V lost 2 bases and J 5 bases, leaving 15 bases between the germline ends. The CDR3 coding sequence is TGTGCCAGCAGTGAAGTCCGCGGAAGGGGGGAGACCCAGTACTTC. It specifies CASSEVRGRGETQYF.

The rearrangement uses TRBV10-3 and TRBJ2-7; 8 nucleotides line up with TRBD1. This CDR3 comprises 14 residues. Trimming at V came to 8 bases and at J to 2 bases, leaving 8 bases not matched to a gene. Germline CDR1 is ENHRY and CDR2 is SYGVKD. The DNA of the CDR3 is TGTGCCATCGGAACAGGGGGACCCCCCTACGAGCAGTACTTC. It yields the protein CAIGTGGPPYEQYF.

This rearrangement joins TRBV7-2 to TRBJ2-7, with a weak D call TRBD2 (7 bases). CDR3 size: 13 residues. V was shortened by 2 bases and J by 6 bases, with 11 bases between the two germline ends. Germline V gene data show CDR1 as SGHTA and CDR2 as FQGNSA. CDR3 residues: CASSLRGGPEQYF. The CDR3 coding sequence is TGTGCCAGCAGCTTAAGGGGGGGCCCCGAGCAGTACTTC.

This chain uses TRBV9 with TRBJ2-3, with a weak D call TRBD1 (6 bases). Germline lookup yields CDR1 SGDLS and CDR2 YYNGEE. The CDR3 has 14 residues. Trimming stripped 4 bases from V and 3 bases from J, with 12 bases between. The DNA for the CDR3 is TGTGCCAGCAGCTATCGGACAGAAACAGATACGCAGTATTTT. This gives the protein CASSYRTETDTQYF.

CDR3 sequence reads: CASSLVGASVEQYF. As DNA, the CDR3 is TGTGCCAGCAGCTTAGTGGGGGCCTCTGTCGAGCAGTACTTC. The chain uses TRBV7-2 and TRBJ2-7, with D possibly TRBD1 on 6 matching bases. The germline V and J ends were trimmed by 1 base and 6 bases, with 13 bases remaining between them. Germline V gene lookup returns CDR1 SGHTA and CDR2 FQGNSA. This CDR3 contains 14 residues. The full variable domain, rest sourced from reference TRBV7-2 and TRBJ2-7, is GAGVSQSPSNKVTEKGKDVELRCDPISGHTALYWYRQSLGQGLEFLIYFQGNSAPDKSGLPSDRFSAERTGGSVSTLTIQRTQQEDSAVYLCASSLVGASVEQYFGPGTRLTVT.

CDR3 sequence: CASSPDSGTTYNEQFF. The CDR3 coding sequence is TGTGCCAGCAGCCCAGACTCCGGGACTACCTACAATGAGCAGTTCTTC. The gene calls are TRBV7-9 and TRBJ2-1; 7 bases map to TRBD2. The CDR3 is made up of 16 amino acids. Germline loops: CDR1 SEHNR, CDR2 FQNEAQ (reference sequence). The V and J ends lost 5 bases and 2 bases, in that order; junction bases with no gene match: 9.

The table lists this clone with a count of one. The chain employs TRBV7-2 and TRBJ1-5; the D gene is possibly TRBD1 (6 bases). Germline V gene lookup returns CDR1 SGHTA and CDR2 FQGNSA. This CDR3 is 15 amino acids long. V dropped 5 bases and J dropped 5 bases, with 16 bases sitting between them. The CDR3 DNA follows: TGTGCCAGCAGCCCCAGGGCCAGGGGCTATCAGCCCCAGCATTTT. This sequence encodes CASSPRARGYQPQHF. Full variable domain (remainder filled in from reference TRBV7-2 and TRBJ1-5): GAGVSQSPSNKVTEKGKDVELRCDPISGHTALYWYRQSLGQGLEFLIYFQGNSAPDKSGLPSDRFSAERTGGSVSTLTIQRTQQEDSAVYLCASSPRARGYQPQHFGDGTRLSIL.

J is TRBJ1-3 and V is TRBV5-1, with D unresolved. The germline V gene has CDR1 SGHRS and CDR2 YFSETQ. This CDR3 comprises 13 residues. V lost 0 bases and J lost 4, with 5 bases in between. CDR3 in amino acids: CASSLDRGNTIYF. The CDR3 nucleotides are TGCGCCAGCAGCTTGGACCGGGGAAACACCATATATTTT.

V usage is TRBV5-1 and J usage is TRBJ1-1, with D possibly matching TRBD1 (5 bases). V shed 6 bases and J shed 1 base, with 13 bases lying between them. The germline V gene has CDR1 SGHRS and CDR2 YFSETQ. The CDR3 extends over 14 amino acids. The CDR3 DNA reads TGCGCCAGCACCCTTGAAAGGGGGAACACTGAAGCTTTCTTT. It is translated as CASTLERGNTEAFF.

CDR3 coding DNA: TGTGCCAGCAGCTTGTTTAGCGGGAGCATGAATGAGCAGTTCTTC. Translation gives CASSLFSGSMNEQFF. The gene calls are TRBV5-4 and TRBJ2-1; 9 bases are a match to TRBD2. J lost 7 bases, V lost 1 base, and 6 bases had no gene match. Germline loops: CDR1 SGHNT, CDR2 YYREEE (reference sequence). The length of the CDR3 is 15 residues.

The chain employs TRBV12-5 and TRBJ2-2; no clear D. The CDR3 covers 15 residues. The germline CDR1 and CDR2 sequences are LGHNT and FRNRAP. Trimming took 2 bases from V and 0 from J, leaving 7 bases between them. Here the CDR3 reads CASGLNSPNTGELFF. Written as DNA, the CDR3 is TGTGCTAGTGGTTTGAACAGCCCGAACACCGGGGAGCTGTTTTTT.

The V gene is TRBV15, the J gene TRBJ1-2, with D perhaps matching TRBD1 (5 bases). Germline V gives CDR1 LNHNV, CDR2 YYDKDF (reference sequence). V shed 1 base and J shed 0 bases, with 15 bases lying between them. This CDR3 has 17 residues. Here the CDR3 reads CATSRGAGRVSNYGYTF. The CDR3 bases are TGTGCCACCAGCAGAGGAGCAGGGCGCGTTTCTAACTATGGCTACACCTTC.

The rearrangement uses TRBV7-6 and TRBJ1-5, with unresolved D. The germline V gene encodes CDR1 SGHVS and CDR2 FNYEAQ. V was shortened by 0 bases and J by 5 bases, with 5 bases between the two germline ends. The CDR3 totals 13 residues. The CDR3 reads CASSLAGDQPQHF. CDR3 DNA: TGTGCCAGCAGCTTAGCCGGAGATCAGCCCCAGCATTTT.

The chain is built from TRBV27 and TRBJ1-2; D may be TRBD1 (6 bases). Germline values: CDR1 MNHEY, CDR2 SMNVEV (reference sequence). V was pared by 3 bases and J by 2 bases, with 16 bases between. This CDR3 region has 16 residues. The CDR3 here is CASSLTGQIRNYGYTF. The CDR3 DNA sequence: TGTGCCAGCAGTTTGACAGGACAGATACGAAACTATGGCTACACCTTC.

The chain recombines TRBV5-1 with TRBJ1-5; perhaps TRBD1 as D (5 bases). Trimming cost V 4 bases and J 7 bases, with 18 bases left between them. This CDR3 contains 15 residues. The germline gives CDR1 SGHRS, CDR2 YFSETQ. CDR3 sequence reads: CASSPYGQNNQPQHF. As DNA, the CDR3 is TGCGCCAGCAGCCCGTACGGACAAAACAACCAGCCCCAGCATTTT.

The rearrangement joins TRBV11-3 to TRBJ1-1; D may be TRBD1 (6 bases). Germline CDR1 is SGHNT and CDR2 is YENEEA. The CDR3 is 15 amino acids. V lost 0 bases to trimming and J lost 0 bases, with 8 bases between them. The CDR3 spells CASSLEDRLNTEAFF. Written as DNA, the CDR3 is TGTGCCAGCAGCTTAGAGGACAGACTGAACACTGAAGCTTTCTTT.

The rearrangement uses TRBV30 and TRBJ2-3; D remains ambiguous. Trimming removed 3 bases from V and 0 bases from J, with 10 bases in between. The CDR3 is 14 residues long. CDR1 GTSNPN and CDR2 SVGIG come from the germline V gene (reference sequence). The CDR3 sequence: CAWRAATSTDTQYF. Here the CDR3 DNA reads TGTGCCTGGAGGGCGGCCACTAGCACAGATACGCAGTATTTT.

The chain links TRBV30 to TRBJ2-7; D is perhaps TRBD1 (5 bases). The CDR3 has 12 amino acids. Germline V gene data show CDR1 as GTSNPN and CDR2 as SVGIG (reference sequence). The CDR3 loop is CAQTVLPYEQYF. The CDR3 bases are TGTGCTCAGACAGTCCTCCCCTACGAGCAGTACTTC. The full variable domain, in which reference TRBV30 and TRBJ2-7 provide the parts outside the CDR3, is SQTIHQWPATLVQPVGSPLSLECTVEGTSNPNLYWYRQAAGRGLQLLFYSVGIGQISSEVPQNLSASRPQDRQFILSSKKLLLSDSGFYLCAQTVLPYEQYFGPGTRLTVT.

The V gene is TRBV5-4, the J gene TRBJ2-2; 9 bases match TRBD2. This CDR3 is 15 amino acids long. Per the germline V gene, CDR1 is SGHNT and CDR2 is YYREEE (reference sequence). Unmatched junction bases numbered 8, after V lost 4 bases and J lost 7 bases. CDR3 amino acids: CASSLGGLAVGELFF. The CDR3 bases are TGTGCCAGCAGCCTAGGGGGACTAGCCGTCGGGGAGCTGTTTTTT.

The chain combines TRBV9 with TRBJ1-4; D call uncertain. The CDR3 has 16 amino acids. Germline V gene sequence: CDR1 SGDLS, CDR2 YYNGEE. V was clipped by 3 bases and J by 4 bases, with 16 bases between them. This CDR3 reads CASSAGSLGLNEKLFF. The CDR3 DNA reads as TGTGCCAGCAGCGCAGGCTCTTTAGGTCTTAATGAAAAACTGTTTTTT.

The chain has TRBV7-2 and TRBJ1-2, with D uncertain. Looked up from germline, CDR1 is SGHTA and CDR2 is FQGNSA. Between the trimmed V and J ends, which lost 0 bases and 4 bases, there was a span of 9 bases. This CDR3 has 14 amino acids. CDR3 sequence reads: CASSLATPLYGYTF. The CDR3 coding sequence is TGTGCCAGCAGCTTAGCTACACCTCTCTATGGCTACACCTTC.

V and J are TRBV10-2 and TRBJ2-1, with TRBD1 matching 8 bases. The CDR3 is made up of 15 amino acids. The J segment lost 5 bases and the V segment lost 4 bases, leaving 7 bases of the junction unmatched. The V gene's germline CDR1 is WSHSY and CDR2 SAAADI. As DNA, the CDR3 is TGCGCCAGCAGTGCTCTGACAGGGGTTCACAATGAGCAGTTCTTC. It translates to CASSALTGVHNEQFF.

The V and J genes are TRBV11-2 and TRBJ2-7, with TRBD1 matching 12 bases. V lost 0 bases and J lost 6; bases outside the gene matches: 3. This CDR3 is 15 amino acids long. Germline values: CDR1 SGHAT, CDR2 FQNNGV. CDR3 nucleotide sequence: TGTGCCAGCAGCTTAGATTGGGACAGGGGGCGCGAGCAGTACTTC. Translated, it gives CASSLDWDRGREQYF.